The T cell receptor (beta chain) described here comes from a study of a mutant IDH1 vaccine in newly diagnosed glioma (dated by TCRdb to about 2021). Describing the broader study: Across visits V03 through V10, patients got a total of eight vaccinations, given in weeks 1, 3, 5, 7, 11, 15, 19 and 23. Prior to enrollment, standard therapy consisting of radiotherapy alone, temozolomide alone, or radiochemotherapy with temozolomide had been administered to patients, with the combination being received by most patients. The roughly 32 treated patients were approximately 62% male and around 40% female, with a mean age of approximately 38 years. Peripheral blood was collected at six visits: V03 (baseline), V05, V07, V10, V12 and V13. Longitudinal TCRB deep sequencing was done for 25 to 30 treated patients, wherever samples were available for exploratory analyses. Vaccination was initiated 4-6 weeks after radiotherapy alone, or concurrently with temozolomide cycles in the chemotherapy-containing groups. What the study reported, not specific to this receptor: According to the authors, sample limitations meant that analyses of patient blood samples could not be reproduced. Availability determined which PBMC samples were chosen for TCRB deep sequencing. Changes in the top peripheral T cell clonotypes picked up by TCRB sequencing did not appear to be linked to pseudoprogression. Immune responses induced by the vaccine were seen in around 93% of patients across multiple MHC alleles.

V is pared back by 11 bases and J by 3 bases, with 11 bases lying between the germline termini. From the germline V gene, CDR1 is MDHEN and CDR2 is SYDVKM. The CDR3 goes from the cysteine to the phenylalanine over 12 residues. Solely the CDR3 DNA is kept, with 36 bases framed from the first base. Libraries were made using the immunoSEQ multiplex PCR assay. Following the manufacturer's protocol, the hsTCRB Kit was used to amplify rearranged TCR beta chain sequences. Sequencing of TCRB libraries was carried out on an Illumina MiSeq. The authors' analysis ran thus. The kit vendor's proprietary platform handled demultiplexing, trimming and gene mapping. TCRdb holds this immuneACCESS table with in-frame rearrangements only. Some clones are missing; in checked studies, unresolved V genes explain under half, and the rest has no known cause. The V and J calls and clone size were taken over from that table, and D and trimming were inferred from the DNA. For this sample there are roughly 130,000 clones; around 80% appear just once. 4.5% to 6% of the sample rests with the top ten.

The sample's time point label, in plain terms: week 11, during vaccination. Each vaccine dose was 300 ug of a 20-mer mutant IDH1 peptide in Montanide, given subcutaneously with topical imiquimod. Newly diagnosed WHO grade 3 or 4 IDH1-mutant astrocytomas showing loss of nuclear ATRX were present in the donors. The samples were drawn from NOA16, a multicentre, single-arm, open-label phase I trial in Germany that tested a mutant IDH1 peptide vaccine in humans for the first time. Genomic DNA for TCRB sequencing was extracted from EDTA blood using the DNeasy Blood and Tissue Kit. As regards this clone: Its antigen is unknown. There are no base qualities to consult, and no much larger clone falls within one base.

The sequence came from a man aged 35 to 55 with glioma. This chain joins TRBV28 to TRBJ2-1; no confident D gene assignment can be made. The sample consisted of PBMCs, taken from a glioma patient whose treatment included an IDH1 peptide vaccine. For the CDR3, the sequence is CASRPFYNEQFF. The nucleotide sequence is TGTGCCTCTCGACCCTTCTACAATGAGCAGTTCTTC.